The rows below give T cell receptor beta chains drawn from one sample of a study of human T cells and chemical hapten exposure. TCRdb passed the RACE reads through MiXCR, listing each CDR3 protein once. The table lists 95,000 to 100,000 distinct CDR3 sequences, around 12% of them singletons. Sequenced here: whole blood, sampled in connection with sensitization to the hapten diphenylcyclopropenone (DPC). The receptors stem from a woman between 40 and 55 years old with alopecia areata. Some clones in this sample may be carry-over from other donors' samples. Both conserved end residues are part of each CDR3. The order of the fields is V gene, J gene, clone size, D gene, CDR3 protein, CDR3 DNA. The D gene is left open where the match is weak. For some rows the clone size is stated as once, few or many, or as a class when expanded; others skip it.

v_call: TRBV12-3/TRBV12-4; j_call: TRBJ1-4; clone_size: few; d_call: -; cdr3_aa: CASSWRGGNEKLFF; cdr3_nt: TGTGCCAGCAGTTGGAGGGGTGGAAATGAAAAACTGTTTTTT
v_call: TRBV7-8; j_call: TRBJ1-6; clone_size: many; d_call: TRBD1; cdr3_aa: CASSPRDRGSNSPLHF; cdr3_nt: TGTGCCAGCAGCCCCCGGGACAGGGGGTCGAATTCACCCCTCCACTTT
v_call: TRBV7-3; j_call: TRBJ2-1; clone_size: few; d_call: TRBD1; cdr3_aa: CASSLTTGAEQFF; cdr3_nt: TGTGCCAGCAGCTTAACGACAGGGGCTGAGCAGTTCTTC
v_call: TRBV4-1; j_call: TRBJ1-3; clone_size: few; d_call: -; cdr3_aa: CASTETDKPGNTIYF; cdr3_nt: TGCGCCAGCACCGAGACCGATAAACCTGGAAACACCATATATTTT
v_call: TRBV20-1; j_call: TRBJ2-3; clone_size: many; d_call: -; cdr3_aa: CSARPLTGSTDTQYF; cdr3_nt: TGCAGTGCTAGACCCTTGACCGGGAGCACAGATACGCAGTATTTT
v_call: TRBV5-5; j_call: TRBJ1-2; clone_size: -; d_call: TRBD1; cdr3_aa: CASSLARGASGYTF; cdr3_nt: TGTGCCAGCAGCTTGGCCAGGGGGGCGAGCGGCTACACCTTC
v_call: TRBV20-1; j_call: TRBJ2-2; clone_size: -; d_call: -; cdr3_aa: CSAQSLGYTGELFF; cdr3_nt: TGCAGTGCACAATCCCTAGGGTACACCGGGGAGCTGTTTTTT
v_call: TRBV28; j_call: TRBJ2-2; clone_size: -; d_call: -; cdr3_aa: CASSRDFSTGELFF; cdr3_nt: TGTGCCAGCAGCAGGGACTTCTCCACCGGGGAGCTGTTTTTT
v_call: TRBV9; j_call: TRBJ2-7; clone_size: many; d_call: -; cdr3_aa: CASRGLTGFFYEQYF; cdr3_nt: TGTGCCAGCAGGGGCCTGACAGGCTTTTTCTACGAGCAGTACTTC
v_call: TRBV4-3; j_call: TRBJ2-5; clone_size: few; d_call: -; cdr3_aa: CASSQAIQETQYF; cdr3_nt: TGCGCCAGCAGCCAAGCCATACAAGAGACCCAGTACTTC
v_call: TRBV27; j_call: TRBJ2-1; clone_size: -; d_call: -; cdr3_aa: CASSPLTGYNEQFF; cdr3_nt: TGTGCCAGCAGTCCGCTGACTGGCTACAATGAGCAGTTCTTC
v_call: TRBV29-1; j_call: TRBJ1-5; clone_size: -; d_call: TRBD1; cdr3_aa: CSVGGQGEPQHF; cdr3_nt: TGCAGCGTGGGGGGACAGGGAGAGCCCCAGCATTTT
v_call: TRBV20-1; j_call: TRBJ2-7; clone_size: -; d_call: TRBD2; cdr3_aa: CSADGQGLAGLEQYF; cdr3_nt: TGCAGTGCTGACGGACAGGGACTAGCGGGACTCGAGCAGTACTTC
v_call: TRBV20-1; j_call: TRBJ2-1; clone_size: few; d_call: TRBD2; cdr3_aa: CSAKRSGRPSSYNEQFF; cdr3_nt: TGCAGTGCTAAGCGCAGCGGGAGGCCCAGCTCCTACAATGAGCAGTTCTTC
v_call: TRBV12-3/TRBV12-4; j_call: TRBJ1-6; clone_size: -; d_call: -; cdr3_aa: CASSPQSGQHNSPLHF; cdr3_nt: TGTGCCAGCAGTCCTCAATCGGGACAACATAATTCACCCCTCCACTTT
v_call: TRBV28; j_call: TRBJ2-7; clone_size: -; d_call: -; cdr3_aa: CASSEVSPFRGGSYEQYF; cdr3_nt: TGTGCCAGCTCTGAAGTTTCCCCCTTTCGAGGGGGCTCCTACGAGCAGTACTTC
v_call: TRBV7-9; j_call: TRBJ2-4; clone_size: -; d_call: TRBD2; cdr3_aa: CASSGRLAGAIQYF; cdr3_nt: TGTGCCAGCAGCGGCAGACTAGCGGGAGCCATTCAGTACTTC
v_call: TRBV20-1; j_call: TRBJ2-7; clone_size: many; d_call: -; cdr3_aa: CSARVSYEQYF; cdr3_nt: TGCAGTGCTAGAGTCAGCTACGAGCAGTACTTC
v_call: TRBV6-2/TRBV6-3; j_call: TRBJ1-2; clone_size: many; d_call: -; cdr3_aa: CASSHDGYTF; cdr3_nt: TGTGCCAGCAGCCACGATGGCTACACCTTC
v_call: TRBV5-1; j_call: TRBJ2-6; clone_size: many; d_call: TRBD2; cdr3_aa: CASSLSGGSTGANVLTF; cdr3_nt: TGCGCCAGCAGCTTGTCAGGCGGGAGTACTGGGGCCAACGTCCTGACTTTC
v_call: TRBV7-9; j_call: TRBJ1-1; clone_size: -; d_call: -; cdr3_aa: CASSLRMNTEAFF; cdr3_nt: TGTGCCAGCAGCTTACGGATGAACACTGAAGCTTTCTTT
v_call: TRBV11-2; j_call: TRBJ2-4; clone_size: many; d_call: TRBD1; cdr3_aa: CASSPRTGGPAKNIQYF; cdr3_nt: TGTGCCAGCAGCCCCCGGACAGGAGGTCCTGCCAAAAACATTCAGTACTTC
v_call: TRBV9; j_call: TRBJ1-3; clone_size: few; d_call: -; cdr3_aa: CASSVQGSSGNTIYF; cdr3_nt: TGTGCCAGCAGCGTACAGGGGTCCTCTGGAAACACCATATATTTT
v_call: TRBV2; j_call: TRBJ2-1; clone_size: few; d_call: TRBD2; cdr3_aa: CASREGLALNEQFF; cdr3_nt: TGTGCCAGCAGAGAAGGACTAGCTCTTAATGAGCAGTTCTTC
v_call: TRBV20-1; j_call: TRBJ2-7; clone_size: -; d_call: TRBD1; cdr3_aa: CSANPGGKQYF; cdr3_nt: TGCAGTGCAAACCCAGGGGGAAAGCAGTACTTC
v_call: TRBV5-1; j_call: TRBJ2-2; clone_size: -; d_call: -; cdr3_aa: CASSLNGEETGELFF; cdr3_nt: TGCGCCAGCAGCTTGAACGGGGAAGAAACCGGGGAGCTGTTTTTT
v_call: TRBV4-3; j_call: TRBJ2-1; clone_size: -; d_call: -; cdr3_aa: CASSQAPGGGNEQFF; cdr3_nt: TGCGCCAGCAGCCAAGCTCCCGGTGGAGGCAATGAGCAGTTCTTC
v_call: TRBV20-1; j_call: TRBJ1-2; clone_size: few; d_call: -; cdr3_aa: CSATPSQGFRYGYTF; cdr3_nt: TGCAGTGCTACCCCCTCACAGGGTTTCCGCTATGGCTACACCTTC
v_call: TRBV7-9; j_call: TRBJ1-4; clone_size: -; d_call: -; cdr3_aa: CASSPGTRNEKLFF; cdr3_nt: TGTGCCAGCAGCCCCGGGACACGCAATGAAAAACTGTTTTTT
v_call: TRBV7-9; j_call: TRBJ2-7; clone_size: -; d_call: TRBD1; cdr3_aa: CASSRTGLYEQYF; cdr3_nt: TGTGCCAGCAGCCGGACAGGACTCTACGAGCAGTACTTC
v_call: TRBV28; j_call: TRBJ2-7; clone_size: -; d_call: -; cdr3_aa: CASPSSRGEQYF; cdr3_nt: TGTGCCAGCCCTTCCTCCCGGGGAGAGCAGTACTTC
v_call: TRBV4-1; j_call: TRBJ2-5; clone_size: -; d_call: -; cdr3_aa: CASSQGAQETQYF; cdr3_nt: TGCGCCAGCAGCCAAGGGGCCCAAGAGACCCAGTACTTC
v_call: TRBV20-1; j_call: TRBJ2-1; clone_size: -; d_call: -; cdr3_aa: CSASDGASNEQFF; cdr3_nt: TGCAGTGCTAGCGATGGGGCCAGTAATGAGCAGTTCTTC
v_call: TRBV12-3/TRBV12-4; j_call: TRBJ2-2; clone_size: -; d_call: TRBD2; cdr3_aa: CASRPSGGGTGELFF; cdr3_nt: TGTGCCAGCAGACCATCCGGGGGAGGGACCGGGGAGCTGTTTTTT
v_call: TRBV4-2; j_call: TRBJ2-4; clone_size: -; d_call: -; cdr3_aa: CASSQVRGATDIQYF; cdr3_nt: TGTGCCAGCAGCCAAGTACGGGGGGCCACTGACATTCAGTACTTC
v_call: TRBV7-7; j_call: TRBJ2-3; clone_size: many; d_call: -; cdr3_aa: CASSLQLTDTQYF; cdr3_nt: TGTGCTAGCAGCTTACAGCTCACAGATACGCAGTATTTT
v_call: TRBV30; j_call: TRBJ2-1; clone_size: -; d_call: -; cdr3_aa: CAWSLGHEQFF; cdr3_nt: TGTGCCTGGAGTTTGGGGCATGAGCAGTTCTTC
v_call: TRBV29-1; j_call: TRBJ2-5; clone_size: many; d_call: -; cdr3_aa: CSVGTGTETQYF; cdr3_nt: TGCAGCGTTGGTACAGGGACGGAGACCCAGTACTTC
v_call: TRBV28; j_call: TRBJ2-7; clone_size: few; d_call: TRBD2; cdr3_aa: CASSWRTSGNAQYF; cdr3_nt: TGTGCCAGCAGTTGGAGGACTAGCGGGAACGCGCAGTACTTC
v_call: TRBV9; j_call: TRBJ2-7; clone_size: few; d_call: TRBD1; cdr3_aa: CASSVQGADEQYF; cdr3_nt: TGTGCCAGCAGCGTGCAGGGGGCGGACGAGCAGTACTTC
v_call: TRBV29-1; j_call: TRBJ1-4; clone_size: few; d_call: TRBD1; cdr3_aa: CSVEVAGGNEKLFF; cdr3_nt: TGCAGCGTTGAAGTAGCAGGGGGAAATGAAAAACTGTTTTTT
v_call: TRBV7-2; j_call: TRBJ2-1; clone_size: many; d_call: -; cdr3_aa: CASGGLGTQPLNEQFF; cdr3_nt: TGTGCCAGCGGAGGGCTTGGGACCCAACCGCTAAATGAGCAGTTCTTC
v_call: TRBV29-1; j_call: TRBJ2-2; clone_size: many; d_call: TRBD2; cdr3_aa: CSVEFLLSGRNSAGELFF; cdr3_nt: TGCAGCGTTGAGTTTCTCCTTAGCGGGAGAAATTCGGCCGGGGAGCTGTTTTTT
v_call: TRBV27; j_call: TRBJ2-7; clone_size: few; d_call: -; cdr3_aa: CASSLVGGVPSEQYF; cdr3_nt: TGTGCCAGCAGTTTGGTCGGAGGGGTTCCTTCGGAGCAGTACTTC
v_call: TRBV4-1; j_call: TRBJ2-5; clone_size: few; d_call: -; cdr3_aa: CASSREGIRQETQYF; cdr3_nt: TGCGCCAGCAGCCGAGAGGGGATCCGACAAGAGACCCAGTACTTC
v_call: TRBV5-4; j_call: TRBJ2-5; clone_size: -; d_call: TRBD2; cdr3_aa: CASSLRLAGGETQYF; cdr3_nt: TGTGCCAGCAGCTTAAGGCTAGCGGGAGGAGAGACCCAGTACTTC
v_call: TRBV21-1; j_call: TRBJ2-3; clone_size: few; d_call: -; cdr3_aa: CAGDAREEDTQYF; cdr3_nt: TGTGCCGGGGACGCCAGGGAGGAAGATACGCAGTATTTT
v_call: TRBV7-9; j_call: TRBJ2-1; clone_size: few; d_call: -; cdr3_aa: CASSAGLEQFF; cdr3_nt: TGTGCCAGCAGCGCGGGCCTTGAGCAGTTCTTC
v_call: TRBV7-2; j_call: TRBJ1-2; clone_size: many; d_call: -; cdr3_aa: CASSRDNYGYTF; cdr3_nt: TGTGCCAGCAGCCGGGACAACTATGGCTACACCTTC
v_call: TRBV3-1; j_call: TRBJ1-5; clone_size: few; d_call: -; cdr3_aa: CASSRGLLDGNNQPQHF; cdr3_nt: TGTGCCAGCAGCCGAGGACTCCTGGACGGAAACAATCAGCCCCAGCATTTT
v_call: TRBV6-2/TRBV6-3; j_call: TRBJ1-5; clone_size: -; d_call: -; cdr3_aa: CASSEHAASPNQPQHF; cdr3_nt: TGTGCCAGCAGCGAACACGCGGCCTCCCCAAATCAGCCCCAGCATTTT
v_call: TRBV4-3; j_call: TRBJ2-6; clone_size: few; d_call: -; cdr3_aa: CASSQDLSSGANVLTF; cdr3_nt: TGCGCCAGCAGCCAAGATTTGAGCTCTGGGGCCAACGTCCTGACTTTC
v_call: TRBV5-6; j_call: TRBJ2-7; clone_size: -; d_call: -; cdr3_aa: CASSSFYEQYF; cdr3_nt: TGTGCCAGCAGCTCTTTCTACGAGCAGTACTTC
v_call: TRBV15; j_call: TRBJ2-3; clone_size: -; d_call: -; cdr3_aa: CATSRELIGTDTQYF; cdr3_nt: TGTGCCACCAGCAGAGAGCTGATAGGCACAGATACGCAGTATTTT